One T cell receptor (beta chain) is described in this entry. The antigen is not known. The germline V gene has CDR1 MDHEN and CDR2 SYDVKM. The CDR3 is made up of 11 amino acids. The V end was cut by 5 bases, the J end by 5 bases, with 4 bases between. An even split of each subset's genomic DNA across several immunoSEQ plates was performed. Clones were sequenced by immunoSEQ multiplex PCR, and TCRdb holds only the in-frame ones, with some missing. The sample contains around 940,000 clones, approximately 80% of which appear only once. This specimen belongs to a study of shared clonotypes between healthy human individuals. General observations from the study: Among a handful of donors, 4.5% to 5.5% of naive CD4 clonotypes were found in common.

Sequencing was performed on memory CD4+ T cells sorted from blood. Subset reported: CD45RA-negative fraction. V usage is TRBV28 and J usage is TRBJ1-5; D unclear. This TCR came from a man younger than 35 in good health. The CDR3 protein is CASSAYQPQHF. CDR3 coding DNA: TGTGCCAGCAGTGCGTATCAGCCCCAGCATTTT.